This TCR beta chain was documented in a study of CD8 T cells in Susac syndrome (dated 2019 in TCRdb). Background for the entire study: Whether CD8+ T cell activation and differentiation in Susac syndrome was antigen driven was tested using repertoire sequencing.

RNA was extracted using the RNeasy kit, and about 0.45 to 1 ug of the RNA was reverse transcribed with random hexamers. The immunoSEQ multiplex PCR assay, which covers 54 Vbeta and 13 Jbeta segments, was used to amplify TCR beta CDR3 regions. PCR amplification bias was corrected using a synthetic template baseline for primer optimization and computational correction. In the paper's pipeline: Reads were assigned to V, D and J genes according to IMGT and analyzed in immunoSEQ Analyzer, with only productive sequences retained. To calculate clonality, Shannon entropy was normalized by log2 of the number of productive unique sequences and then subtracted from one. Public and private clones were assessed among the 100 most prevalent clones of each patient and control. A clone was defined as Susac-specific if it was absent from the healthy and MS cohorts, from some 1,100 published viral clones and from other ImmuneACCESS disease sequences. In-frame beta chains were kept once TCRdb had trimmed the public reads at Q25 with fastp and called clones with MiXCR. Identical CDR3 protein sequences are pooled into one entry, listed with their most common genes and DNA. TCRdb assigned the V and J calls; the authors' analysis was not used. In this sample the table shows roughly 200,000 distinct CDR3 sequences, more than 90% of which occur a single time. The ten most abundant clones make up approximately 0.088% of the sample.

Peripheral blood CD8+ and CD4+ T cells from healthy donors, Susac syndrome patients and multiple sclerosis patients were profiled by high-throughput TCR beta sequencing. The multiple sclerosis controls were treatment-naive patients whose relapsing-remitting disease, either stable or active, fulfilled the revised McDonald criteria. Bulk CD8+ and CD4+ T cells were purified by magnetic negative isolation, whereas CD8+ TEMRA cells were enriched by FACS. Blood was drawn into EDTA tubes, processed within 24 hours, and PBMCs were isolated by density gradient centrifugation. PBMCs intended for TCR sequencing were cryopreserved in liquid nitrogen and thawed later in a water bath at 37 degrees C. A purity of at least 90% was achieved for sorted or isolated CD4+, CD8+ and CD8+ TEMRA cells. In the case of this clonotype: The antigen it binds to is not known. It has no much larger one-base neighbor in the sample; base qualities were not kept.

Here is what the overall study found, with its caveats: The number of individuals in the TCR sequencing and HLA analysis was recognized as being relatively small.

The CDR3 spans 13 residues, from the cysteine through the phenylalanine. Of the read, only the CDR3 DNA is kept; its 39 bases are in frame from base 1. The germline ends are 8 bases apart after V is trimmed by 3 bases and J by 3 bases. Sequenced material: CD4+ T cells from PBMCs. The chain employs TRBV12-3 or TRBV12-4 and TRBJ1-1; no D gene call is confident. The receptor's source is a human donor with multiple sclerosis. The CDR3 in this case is CASSLAQHTEAFF. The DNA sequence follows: TGTGCCAGCAGTTTGGCGCAGCACACTGAAGCTTTCTTT.